The clone carrying this T cell receptor (beta chain) was recorded a few times. The antigen remains undetermined. 13 Jbeta primers and 60 Vbeta primers were used for the PCR. Using immunoSEQ multiplex PCR, the repertoire was profiled, and TCRdb retains in-frame clones only, with some absent. The profile covers about 140,000 clones, with approximately 72% appearing a single time and under 7.5% taken by the ten largest. This sample was included in a study of cytomegalovirus exposure and HLA in healthy donors. Overall study: Membership in the Caucasian-associated ancestry cluster was found for around 85% of a few hundred genotyped donors.

Germline V gives CDR1 SGHTA, CDR2 FQGNSA. Trimming left V 1 base short and J 11 bases short, with 13 bases between. There are 13 residues in the CDR3. Study-wide results and caveats: As confirmed in vitro, a few CMV-associated chains were specific for CMV antigens. In an earlier analysis, productive rearrangement rates for most beta V segments clustered near 87% or 30%.

The sequenced sample was PBMCs. J is TRBJ2-3 and V is TRBV7-2, with TRBD1 as a possible D gene (5 bases). The receptor was isolated from a woman aged 55-69 years in good health and CMV-seronegative. In nucleotides, the CDR3 is TGTGCCAGCAGCTTAGGGGGTACGGACAAGCAGTATTTT. It is translated as CASSLGGTDKQYF.